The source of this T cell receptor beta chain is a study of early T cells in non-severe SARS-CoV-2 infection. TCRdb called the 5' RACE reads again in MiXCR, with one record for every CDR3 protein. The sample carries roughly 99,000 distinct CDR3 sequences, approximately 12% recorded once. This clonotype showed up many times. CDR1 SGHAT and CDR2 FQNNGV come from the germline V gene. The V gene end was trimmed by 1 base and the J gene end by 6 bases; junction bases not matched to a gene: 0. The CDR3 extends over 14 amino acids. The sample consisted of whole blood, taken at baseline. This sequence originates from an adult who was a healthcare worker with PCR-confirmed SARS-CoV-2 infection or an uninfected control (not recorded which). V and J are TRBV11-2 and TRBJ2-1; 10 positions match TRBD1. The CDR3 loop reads CASSLGDRGNEQFF. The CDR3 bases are TGTGCCAGCAGCTTAGGGGACAGGGGCAATGAGCAGTTCTTC.